Described below is a single T cell receptor (beta chain) sequence and its context. Its antigen is as yet unknown. Disease lasting under 3 months, a NOSPECS grade of at least 4, and a Clinical Activity Score of at least 3 were features of the ophthalmopathy patients. Together with thyroid ultrasound, orbital computed tomography, serum thyroxine and TRAb, clinical symptoms were used for diagnoses. PBMCs came from 9 to 10 ml fresh peripheral blood. The sample originates from a study of T cells in Graves' hyperthyroidism and ophthalmopathy. What was amplified from RNA transcripts were TCR beta CDR3 regions. TCR CDR3 underwent first-round RT-PCR with the HTBI primer set. TCRdb re-derived calls from the multiplex PCR reads in MiXCR, one entry per CDR3 protein. Of about 600,000 distinct CDR3 sequences in the sample, approximately 15% are singletons; the top ten hold around 3.3%. Study-wide findings and caveats: Most clonotypes expanded in thyroid above 0.001 were likewise present in blood.

Sequencing used blood. The clonotype was recovered from a woman aged 40 to 50 with Graves' ophthalmopathy.

The CDR3 DNA reads TGTGCCAGCAGTGAATCGGGGAGGAGTGAGCAGTTCTTC. Amino acid sequence: CASSESGRSEQFF. V usage is TRBV25-1 and J usage is TRBJ2-1; perhaps TRBD2 as D (6 bases). The CDR3 runs 13 residues. Germline CDR1 and CDR2: MGHDK and SYGVNS. V lost 1 base to trimming and J lost 9 bases, with 10 bases between them.